This T cell receptor beta chain was observed in a study of spatial heterogeneity in lung cancer. This clonotype showed up many times. Its antigen is unknown. Study-level findings and limits: Within tumors, counts of expanded alpha and beta TCRs tracked tumor mutation counts.

TCRdb independently ran MiXCR on the 5' RACE reads; one entry per CDR3 protein. This sample yields around 95,000 distinct CDR3 sequences, of which roughly 4.5% are seen a single time; 21% belongs to the top ten. CDR3 length: 15 amino acids. Trimming removed 5 bases from V and 0 bases from J, with 11 bases in between. The germline V gene has CDR1 SEHNR and CDR2 FQNEAQ (reference sequence). The time point here: sample taken at primary tumor resection. 72 TRACERx patients with early, untreated non-small cell lung cancer donated samples. Unsorted tumor, nontumor lung tissue or cryopreserved PBMC supplied the whole RNA.

The source was lung tumor tissue, collected at surgery. This receptor was identified in a male donor with early-stage non-small cell lung cancer. This chain joins TRBV7-9 and TRBJ1-5; possible D gene TRBD1, 5 bases. The DNA for the CDR3 is TGTGCCAGCAGCCCGTTGGGGGATAGCAATCAGCCCCAGCATTTT. This encodes CASSPLGDSNQPQHF.